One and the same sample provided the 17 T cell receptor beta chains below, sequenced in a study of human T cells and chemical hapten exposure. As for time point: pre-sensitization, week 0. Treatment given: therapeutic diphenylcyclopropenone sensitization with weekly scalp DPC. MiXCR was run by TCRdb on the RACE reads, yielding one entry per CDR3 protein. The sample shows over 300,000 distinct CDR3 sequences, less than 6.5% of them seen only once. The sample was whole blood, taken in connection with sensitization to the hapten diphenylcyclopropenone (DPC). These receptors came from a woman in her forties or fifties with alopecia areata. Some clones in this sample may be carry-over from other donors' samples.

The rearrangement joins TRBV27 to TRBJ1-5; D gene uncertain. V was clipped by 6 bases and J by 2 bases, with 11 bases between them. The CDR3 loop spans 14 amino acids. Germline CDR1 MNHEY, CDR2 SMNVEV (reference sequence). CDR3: CASRGGSGNQPQHF. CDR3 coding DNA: TGTGCCAGCAGGGGAGGGAGCGGCAATCAGCCCCAGCATTTT.

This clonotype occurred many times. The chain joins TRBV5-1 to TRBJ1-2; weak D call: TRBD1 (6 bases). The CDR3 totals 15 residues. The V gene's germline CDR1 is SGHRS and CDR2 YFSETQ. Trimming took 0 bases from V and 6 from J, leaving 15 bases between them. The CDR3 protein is CASSLEAGVLHGYTF. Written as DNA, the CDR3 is TGCGCCAGCAGCTTGGAAGCAGGGGTATTGCATGGCTACACCTTC.

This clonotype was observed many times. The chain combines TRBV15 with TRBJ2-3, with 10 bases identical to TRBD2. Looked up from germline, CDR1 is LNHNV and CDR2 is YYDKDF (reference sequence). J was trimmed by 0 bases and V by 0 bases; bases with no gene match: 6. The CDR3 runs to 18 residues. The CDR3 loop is CATSRDPRTSGSTDTQYF. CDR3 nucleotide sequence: TGTGCCACCAGCAGAGATCCGCGGACTAGCGGAAGCACAGATACGCAGTATTTT.

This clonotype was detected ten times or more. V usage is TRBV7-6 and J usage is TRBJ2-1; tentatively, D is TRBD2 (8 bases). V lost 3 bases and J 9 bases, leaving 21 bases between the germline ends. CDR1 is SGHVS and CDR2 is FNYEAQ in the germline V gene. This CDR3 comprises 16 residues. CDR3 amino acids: CASSFSTGGGLGEQFF. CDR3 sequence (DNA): TGTGCCAGCAGCTTTTCTACGGGAGGGGGCCTCGGTGAGCAGTTCTTC.

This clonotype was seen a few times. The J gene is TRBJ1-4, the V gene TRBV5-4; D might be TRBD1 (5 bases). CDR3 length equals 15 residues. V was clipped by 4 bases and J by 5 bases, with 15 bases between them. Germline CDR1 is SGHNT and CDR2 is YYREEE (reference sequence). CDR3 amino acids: CASSVAGTENEKLFF. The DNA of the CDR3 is TGTGCCAGCAGCGTAGCCGGGACCGAGAATGAAAAACTGTTTTTT.

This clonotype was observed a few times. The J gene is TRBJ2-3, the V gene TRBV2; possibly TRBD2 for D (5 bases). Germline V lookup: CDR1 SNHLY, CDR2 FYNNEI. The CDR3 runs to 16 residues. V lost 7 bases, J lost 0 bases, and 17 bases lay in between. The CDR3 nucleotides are TGTGCCAGCAACGGGGTCCTACCCTTTAGCACAGATACGCAGTATTTT. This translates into CASNGVLPFSTDTQYF.

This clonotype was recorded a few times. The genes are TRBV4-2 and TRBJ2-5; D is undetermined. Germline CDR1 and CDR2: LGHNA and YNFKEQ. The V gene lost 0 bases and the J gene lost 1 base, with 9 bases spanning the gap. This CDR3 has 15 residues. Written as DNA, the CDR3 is TGTGCCAGCAGCCAAGAATTGGGCTTCCAAGAGACCCAGTACTTC. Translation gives CASSQELGFQETQYF.

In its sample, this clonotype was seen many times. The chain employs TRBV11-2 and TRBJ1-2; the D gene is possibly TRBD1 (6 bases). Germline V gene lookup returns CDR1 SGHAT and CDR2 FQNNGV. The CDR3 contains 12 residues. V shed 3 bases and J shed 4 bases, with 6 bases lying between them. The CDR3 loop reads CASSLGAYGYTF. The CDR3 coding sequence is TGTGCCAGCAGCTTGGGGGCCTATGGCTACACCTTC.

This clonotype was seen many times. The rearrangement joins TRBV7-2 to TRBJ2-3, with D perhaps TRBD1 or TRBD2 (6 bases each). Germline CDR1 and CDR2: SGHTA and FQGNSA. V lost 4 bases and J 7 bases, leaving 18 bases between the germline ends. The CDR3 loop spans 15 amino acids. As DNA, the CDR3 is TGTGCCAGCAGCTCTTACATGAGGGGGGACAATACGCAGTATTTT. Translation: CASSSYMRGDNTQYF.

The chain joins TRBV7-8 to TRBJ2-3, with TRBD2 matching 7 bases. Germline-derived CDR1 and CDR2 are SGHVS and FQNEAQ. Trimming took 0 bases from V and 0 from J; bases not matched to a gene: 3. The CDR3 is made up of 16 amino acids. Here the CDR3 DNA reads TGTGCCAGCAGCTTAGCTAGCGGGTTTAGCACAGATACGCAGTATTTT. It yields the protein CASSLASGFSTDTQYF.

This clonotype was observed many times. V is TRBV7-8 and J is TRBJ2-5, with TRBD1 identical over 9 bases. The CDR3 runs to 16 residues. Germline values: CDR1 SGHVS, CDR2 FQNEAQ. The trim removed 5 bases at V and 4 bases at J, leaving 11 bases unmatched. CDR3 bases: TGTGCCAGCAGCCCCCCCCGGGACAGGGTGTCAGAGACCCAGTACTTC. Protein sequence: CASSPPRDRVSETQYF.

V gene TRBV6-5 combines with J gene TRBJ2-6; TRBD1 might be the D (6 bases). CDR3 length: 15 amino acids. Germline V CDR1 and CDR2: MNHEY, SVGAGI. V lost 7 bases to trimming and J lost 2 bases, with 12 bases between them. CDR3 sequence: CASTQGITGANVLTF. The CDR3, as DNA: TGTGCCAGCACCCAGGGGATTACTGGGGCCAACGTCCTGACTTTC.

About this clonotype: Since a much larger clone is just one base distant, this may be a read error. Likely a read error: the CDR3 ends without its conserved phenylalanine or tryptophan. The chain's CDR3 is CASSTLPYNEQFI. The CDR3 coding sequence is TGTGCCAGCAGCACCCTCCCTTATAATGAGCAGTTCATC. The chain combines TRBV9 with TRBJ2-1; D unresolved. The germline V gene encodes CDR1 SGDLS and CDR2 YYNGEE. Trimming shortened V by 4 bases and J by 7 bases, and 12 bases separated the two germline ends. This CDR3 region has 13 residues.

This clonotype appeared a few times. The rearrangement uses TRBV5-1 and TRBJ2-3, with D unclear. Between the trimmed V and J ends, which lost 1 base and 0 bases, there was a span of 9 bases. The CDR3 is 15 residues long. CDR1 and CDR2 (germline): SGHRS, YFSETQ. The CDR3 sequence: CASSLTDGSTDTQYF. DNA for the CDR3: TGCGCCAGCAGCTTGACAGATGGTAGCACAGATACGCAGTATTTT.

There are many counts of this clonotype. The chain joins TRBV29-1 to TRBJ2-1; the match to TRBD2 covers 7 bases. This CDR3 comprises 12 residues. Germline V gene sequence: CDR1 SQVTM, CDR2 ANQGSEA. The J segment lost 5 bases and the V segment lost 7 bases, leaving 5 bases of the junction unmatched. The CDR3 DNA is TGCAGCGGCCGGGACTATAACAATGAGCAGTTCTTC. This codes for CSGRDYNNEQFF.

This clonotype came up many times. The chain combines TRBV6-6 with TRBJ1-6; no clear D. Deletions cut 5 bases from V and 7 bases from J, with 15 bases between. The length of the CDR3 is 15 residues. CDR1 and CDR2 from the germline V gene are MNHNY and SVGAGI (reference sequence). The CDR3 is CASSDPPDVNSPLHF. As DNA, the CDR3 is TGTGCCAGCAGTGACCCCCCCGACGTAAATTCACCCCTCCACTTT.

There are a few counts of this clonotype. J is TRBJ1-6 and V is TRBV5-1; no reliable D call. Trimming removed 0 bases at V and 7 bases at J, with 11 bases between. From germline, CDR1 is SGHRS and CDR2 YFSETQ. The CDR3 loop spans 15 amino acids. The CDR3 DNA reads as TGCGCCAGCAGCTTGGATGGCCTCCTGAATTCACCCCTCCACTTT. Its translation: CASSLDGLLNSPLHF.